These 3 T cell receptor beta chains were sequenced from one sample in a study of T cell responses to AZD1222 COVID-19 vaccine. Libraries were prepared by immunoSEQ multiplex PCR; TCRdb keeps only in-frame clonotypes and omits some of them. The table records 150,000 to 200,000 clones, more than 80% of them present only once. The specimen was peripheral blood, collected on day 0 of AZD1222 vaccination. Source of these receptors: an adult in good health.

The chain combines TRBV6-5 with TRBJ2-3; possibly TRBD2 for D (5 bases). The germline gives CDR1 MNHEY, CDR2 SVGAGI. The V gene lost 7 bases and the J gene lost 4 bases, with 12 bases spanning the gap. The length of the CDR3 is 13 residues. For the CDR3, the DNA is TGTGCCAGCAACTGGGGAGCAGCAGATACGCAGTATTTT. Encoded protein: CASNWGAADTQYF.

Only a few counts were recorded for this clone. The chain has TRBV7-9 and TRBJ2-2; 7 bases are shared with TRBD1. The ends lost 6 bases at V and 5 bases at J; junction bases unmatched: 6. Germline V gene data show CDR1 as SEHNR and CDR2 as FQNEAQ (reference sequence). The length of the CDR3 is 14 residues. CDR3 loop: CASRQTGRTGELFF. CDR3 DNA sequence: TGTGCCAGCAGGCAGACAGGGCGGACCGGGGAGCTGTTTTTT.

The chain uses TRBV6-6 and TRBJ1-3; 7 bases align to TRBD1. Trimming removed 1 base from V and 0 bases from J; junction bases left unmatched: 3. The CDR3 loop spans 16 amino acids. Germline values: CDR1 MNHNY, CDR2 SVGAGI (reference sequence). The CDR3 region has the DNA TGTGCCAGCAGTTACTGGACAGGAGCCTCTGGAAACACCATATATTTT. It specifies CASSYWTGASGNTIYF.